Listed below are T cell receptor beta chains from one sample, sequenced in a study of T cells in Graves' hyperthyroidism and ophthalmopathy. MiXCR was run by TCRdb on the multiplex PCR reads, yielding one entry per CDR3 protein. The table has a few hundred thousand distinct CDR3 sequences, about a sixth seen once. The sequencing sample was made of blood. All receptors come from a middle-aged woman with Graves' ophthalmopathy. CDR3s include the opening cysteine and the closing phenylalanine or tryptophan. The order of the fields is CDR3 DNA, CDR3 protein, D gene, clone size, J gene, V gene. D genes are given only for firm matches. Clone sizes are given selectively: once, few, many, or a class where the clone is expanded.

cdr3_nt: TGCGCCAGCAGCTTCGGGACCCCGGATGAAAAACTGTTTTTT; cdr3_aa: CASSFGTPDEKLFF; d_call: -; clone_size: -; j_call: TRBJ1-4; v_call: TRBV5-1
cdr3_nt: TGTGCCAGCAGTTCAGGACAGGCGCGTGCTTTCTTT; cdr3_aa: CASSSGQARAFF; d_call: TRBD1; clone_size: many; j_call: TRBJ1-1; v_call: TRBV28
cdr3_nt: TGTGCCAGCACCCCCCGGGTAGCGGGAGGGGACGAGCAGTACTTC; cdr3_aa: CASTPRVAGGDEQYF; d_call: TRBD2; clone_size: few; j_call: TRBJ2-7; v_call: TRBV6-1
cdr3_nt: TGTGCCAGCAGCTTAGCGCTCACCCTGAACACTGAAGCTTTCTTT; cdr3_aa: CASSLALTLNTEAFF; d_call: -; clone_size: few; j_call: TRBJ1-1; v_call: TRBV7-2
cdr3_nt: TGCGCCAGCAGCTTCTCCGGGACAGGGGGCACAGATACGCAGTATTTT; cdr3_aa: CASSFSGTGGTDTQYF; d_call: TRBD1; clone_size: many; j_call: TRBJ2-3; v_call: TRBV5-1
cdr3_nt: TGTGCCAGCAGTTACTCAGGGATGAACACTGAAGCTTTCTTT; cdr3_aa: CASSYSGMNTEAFF; d_call: -; clone_size: -; j_call: TRBJ1-1; v_call: TRBV6-6
cdr3_nt: TGTGCCAGCAGTGAGAAACTAGGCGATAGCTCCTACGAGCAGTACTTC; cdr3_aa: CASSEKLGDSSYEQYF; d_call: -; clone_size: -; j_call: TRBJ2-7; v_call: TRBV6-1
cdr3_nt: TGTGCCAGCAGCAAACAGGGGGCCGGCACTGAAGCTTTCTTT; cdr3_aa: CASSKQGAGTEAFF; d_call: TRBD1; clone_size: many; j_call: TRBJ1-1; v_call: TRBV5-6
cdr3_nt: TGTGCCAGCAGCCTTCAGGGGGCTGAAGAGACCCAGTACTTC; cdr3_aa: CASSLQGAEETQYF; d_call: TRBD1; clone_size: many; j_call: TRBJ2-5; v_call: TRBV3-1
cdr3_nt: TGCGCCAGCAGCCAGAAGACAGGGGGCGCAGGCTACGAGCAGTACTTC; cdr3_aa: CASSQKTGGAGYEQYF; d_call: TRBD1; clone_size: -; j_call: TRBJ2-7; v_call: TRBV4-1
cdr3_nt: TGCGCCAGCAGCTTTTTCCCCAACACGGGAAATTTGAACACTGAAGCTTTCTTT; cdr3_aa: CASSFFPNTGNLNTEAFF; d_call: -; clone_size: few; j_call: TRBJ1-1; v_call: TRBV5-1
cdr3_nt: TGTGCCAGCAGCTTCCAACAGGGATTGGGGGAGCAGTACTTC; cdr3_aa: CASSFQQGLGEQYF; d_call: -; clone_size: many; j_call: TRBJ2-7; v_call: TRBV11-2
cdr3_nt: TGTGCCAGCAGCCAAGGATGGCAGGGGGGGACCGGAGATACGCAGTATTTT; cdr3_aa: CASSQGWQGGTGDTQYF; d_call: -; clone_size: many; j_call: TRBJ2-3; v_call: TRBV3-1
cdr3_nt: TGTGCCACCAGCAGGAACGTAGGGGGCGCTGGGACAGATACGCAGTATTTT; cdr3_aa: CATSRNVGGAGTDTQYF; d_call: TRBD1; clone_size: -; j_call: TRBJ2-3; v_call: TRBV15
cdr3_nt: TGTGCCAGCAGGGGGACACGAGTGAATAATTCACCCCTCCACTTT; cdr3_aa: CASRGTRVNNSPLHF; d_call: -; clone_size: few; j_call: TRBJ1-6; v_call: TRBV7-2
cdr3_nt: TGTGCCAGCAGCCGAGCGGGAGGGAGAGATACGCAGTATTTT; cdr3_aa: CASSRAGGRDTQYF; d_call: TRBD2; clone_size: few; j_call: TRBJ2-3; v_call: TRBV7-3
cdr3_nt: TGTGCCAGCAACGGACTAGCGAACACAGATACGCAGTATTTT; cdr3_aa: CASNGLANTDTQYF; d_call: TRBD2; clone_size: -; j_call: TRBJ2-3; v_call: TRBV2
cdr3_nt: TGTGCCATCAGTGTGGGGGGGACTCAAGAGACCCAGTACTTC; cdr3_aa: CAISVGGTQETQYF; d_call: TRBD2; clone_size: few; j_call: TRBJ2-5; v_call: TRBV10-3
cdr3_nt: TGTGCCAGCAGTTTAGACCTGCATCGCGATACGCAGTATTTT; cdr3_aa: CASSLDLHRDTQYF; d_call: -; clone_size: many; j_call: TRBJ2-3; v_call: TRBV27
cdr3_nt: TGTGCCAGCACCCTGGACAGGGGCTACGAGCAGTACTTC; cdr3_aa: CASTLDRGYEQYF; d_call: TRBD1; clone_size: many; j_call: TRBJ2-7; v_call: TRBV2
cdr3_nt: TGTGCCAGCTCACCCGCGGGGGGCAATCAGCCCCAGCATTTT; cdr3_aa: CASSPAGGNQPQHF; d_call: -; clone_size: many; j_call: TRBJ1-5; v_call: TRBV18
cdr3_nt: TGTGCCAGCAGCCAAGATCTCGGAGCGGCTAGCTCCTACAATGAGCAGTTCTTC; cdr3_aa: CASSQDLGAASSYNEQFF; d_call: -; clone_size: -; j_call: TRBJ2-1; v_call: TRBV4-2
cdr3_nt: TGCAGTGTCGCCGGGCAGGGACGGAATGAAGCTTTCTTT; cdr3_aa: CSVAGQGRNEAFF; d_call: -; clone_size: many; j_call: TRBJ1-1; v_call: TRBV20-1
cdr3_nt: TGTGCCAGCAGCTCATACGTTGTGGAGACCCAGTACTTC; cdr3_aa: CASSSYVVETQYF; d_call: -; clone_size: few; j_call: TRBJ2-5; v_call: TRBV7-2
cdr3_nt: TGCAGTGCTAGCAGCGGGTGGATCTCTGGGGCCAACGTCCTGACTTTC; cdr3_aa: CSASSGWISGANVLTF; d_call: -; clone_size: -; j_call: TRBJ2-6; v_call: TRBV20-1
cdr3_nt: TGTGCCAGCAGAAGGGGAGATACGCAGTATTTT; cdr3_aa: CASRRGDTQYF; d_call: -; clone_size: few; j_call: TRBJ2-3; v_call: TRBV7-9
cdr3_nt: TGTGCCAGCAGCATTAGCGGGAGTGGAGAGGCCCAGTACTTC; cdr3_aa: CASSISGSGEAQYF; d_call: TRBD2; clone_size: many; j_call: TRBJ2-5; v_call: TRBV7-9
cdr3_nt: TGCAGTGCCGTGAGACCTCAGGGGTCCTACGAGCAGTACTTC; cdr3_aa: CSAVRPQGSYEQYF; d_call: -; clone_size: few; j_call: TRBJ2-7; v_call: TRBV20-1
cdr3_nt: TGTGCCAGCAGTGATATACGGGGGGGGGCCTCCTACAATGAGCAGTTCTTC; cdr3_aa: CASSDIRGGASYNEQFF; d_call: TRBD2; clone_size: few; j_call: TRBJ2-1; v_call: TRBV6-1
cdr3_nt: TGTGCCGCGAAGGGATCCACGGGGACCTACGAGCAGTACTTC; cdr3_aa: CAAKGSTGTYEQYF; d_call: -; clone_size: many; j_call: TRBJ2-7; v_call: TRBV6-1
cdr3_nt: TGTGCCACCAGCAGAGATCGGGACGGCGGGCAGTACTTC; cdr3_aa: CATSRDRDGGQYF; d_call: -; clone_size: few; j_call: TRBJ2-7; v_call: TRBV15
cdr3_nt: TGCAGTGCCAATAGCGGGAGCAGCCGGCAAGAGACCCAGTACTTC; cdr3_aa: CSANSGSSRQETQYF; d_call: TRBD2; clone_size: many; j_call: TRBJ2-5; v_call: TRBV20-1
cdr3_nt: TGTGCCAGCAGCTTCGGAGGGAAGGGTACGCAGTATTTT; cdr3_aa: CASSFGGKGTQYF; d_call: -; clone_size: many; j_call: TRBJ2-3; v_call: TRBV7-9
cdr3_nt: TGCAGTGCTAGAGCCCCCTCAGCGGGAGGCGCAGATACGCAGTATTTT; cdr3_aa: CSARAPSAGGADTQYF; d_call: TRBD2; clone_size: -; j_call: TRBJ2-3; v_call: TRBV20-1
cdr3_nt: TGTGCCAGCAGCCAAGCGGGGGTTGCTTACAATGAGCAGTTCTTC; cdr3_aa: CASSQAGVAYNEQFF; d_call: -; clone_size: many; j_call: TRBJ2-1; v_call: TRBV3-1
cdr3_nt: TGTGCCAGCACCCTTCCTAGTACCAACCCAGATACGCAGTATTTT; cdr3_aa: CASTLPSTNPDTQYF; d_call: -; clone_size: -; j_call: TRBJ2-3; v_call: TRBV12-3/TRBV12-4
cdr3_nt: TGCGCCAGCAGCTTGTCGACAGGGGCGACCCAAGAGACCCAGTACTTC; cdr3_aa: CASSLSTGATQETQYF; d_call: TRBD1; clone_size: few; j_call: TRBJ2-5; v_call: TRBV5-1
cdr3_nt: TGTGCCAGCAGTGACTCAACTAGCGGCCCGGATACGCAGTATTTT; cdr3_aa: CASSDSTSGPDTQYF; d_call: TRBD2; clone_size: -; j_call: TRBJ2-3; v_call: TRBV6-4
cdr3_nt: TGTGCCAGCAGCACCCGCCGAGGGGGCAGAGGGGCCAACGTCCTGACTTTC; cdr3_aa: CASSTRRGGRGANVLTF; d_call: TRBD1; clone_size: -; j_call: TRBJ2-6; v_call: TRBV7-2
cdr3_nt: TGCGCCAGCAGCCTGGAAGGAGGAGGGTATGGCTACACCTTC; cdr3_aa: CASSLEGGGYGYTF; d_call: -; clone_size: many; j_call: TRBJ1-2; v_call: TRBV5-1
cdr3_nt: TGTGCCAGCAGCCCCGGACAGCTAGCCTACGAGCAGTACTTC; cdr3_aa: CASSPGQLAYEQYF; d_call: -; clone_size: -; j_call: TRBJ2-7; v_call: TRBV28
cdr3_nt: TGTGCCAGCAGCATAGGACTAGCGGGAAGCTCCTACAATGAGCAGTTCTTC; cdr3_aa: CASSIGLAGSSYNEQFF; d_call: TRBD2; clone_size: -; j_call: TRBJ2-1; v_call: TRBV3-1
cdr3_nt: TGTGCCTGGAGTGCCTCAGGGCTTTTGGGCAATCAGCCCCAGCATTTT; cdr3_aa: CAWSASGLLGNQPQHF; d_call: -; clone_size: -; j_call: TRBJ1-5; v_call: TRBV30
cdr3_nt: TGTGCCAGCAGAACAACCGGACTAGCGGGAGGGGGGGGGACCCAGTACTTC; cdr3_aa: CASRTTGLAGGGGTQYF; d_call: TRBD2; clone_size: -; j_call: TRBJ2-5; v_call: TRBV28
cdr3_nt: TGTGCCAGCAGTTACTCGAGGTCCGGGAACTATGGCTACACCTTC; cdr3_aa: CASSYSRSGNYGYTF; d_call: -; clone_size: -; j_call: TRBJ1-2; v_call: TRBV6-6
cdr3_nt: TGTGCCACCAGTCCCTACAGTGGTACAGATACGCAGTATTTT; cdr3_aa: CATSPYSGTDTQYF; d_call: -; clone_size: few; j_call: TRBJ2-3; v_call: TRBV24-1
cdr3_nt: TGTGCCAGCAGTTCGTTCGGGGGCTCCACAGATACGCAGTATTTT; cdr3_aa: CASSSFGGSTDTQYF; d_call: -; clone_size: many; j_call: TRBJ2-3; v_call: TRBV28
cdr3_nt: TGTGCCAGCAGCGTAAACGGACTAGCGTCCGACGAGCAGTACTTC; cdr3_aa: CASSVNGLASDEQYF; d_call: TRBD2; clone_size: -; j_call: TRBJ2-7; v_call: TRBV9
cdr3_nt: TGTGCCAGCAGTTTAATGGTTCTGTCCTCCACCCCCACCGGGGAGCTGTTTTTT; cdr3_aa: CASSLMVLSSTPTGELFF; d_call: -; clone_size: -; j_call: TRBJ2-2; v_call: TRBV27
cdr3_nt: TGCAGTGCTCGCTCTACCGGGACTCGAAACGAGCAGTACTTC; cdr3_aa: CSARSTGTRNEQYF; d_call: -; clone_size: few; j_call: TRBJ2-7; v_call: TRBV20-1
cdr3_nt: TGTGCCAGCAGCCTCCCGTGGGTCGGAAACGAGCAGTACTTC; cdr3_aa: CASSLPWVGNEQYF; d_call: -; clone_size: many; j_call: TRBJ2-7; v_call: TRBV11-1
cdr3_nt: TGCGCCAGCAGCTTAACCTCAACTAATGAAAAACTGTTTTTT; cdr3_aa: CASSLTSTNEKLFF; d_call: -; clone_size: -; j_call: TRBJ1-4; v_call: TRBV5-1
cdr3_nt: TGCAGTGCTACATCCGCGGGAACCAGCTCCTACGAGCAGTACTTC; cdr3_aa: CSATSAGTSSYEQYF; d_call: -; clone_size: -; j_call: TRBJ2-7; v_call: TRBV20-1